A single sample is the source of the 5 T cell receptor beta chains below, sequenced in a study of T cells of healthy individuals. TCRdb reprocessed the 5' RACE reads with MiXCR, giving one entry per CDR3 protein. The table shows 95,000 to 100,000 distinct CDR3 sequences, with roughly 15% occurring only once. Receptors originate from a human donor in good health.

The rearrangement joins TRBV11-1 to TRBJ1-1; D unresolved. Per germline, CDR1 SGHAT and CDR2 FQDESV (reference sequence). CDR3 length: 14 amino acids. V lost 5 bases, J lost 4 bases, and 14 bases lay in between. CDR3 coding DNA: TGTGCCAGCAGCCCCCTTGTGGGCAGCACTGAAGCTTTCTTT. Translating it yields CASSPLVGSTEAFF. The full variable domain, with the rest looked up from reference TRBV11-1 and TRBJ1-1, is EAEVAQSPRYKITEKSQAVAFWCDPISGHATLYWYRQILGQGPELLVQFQDESVVDDSQLPKDRFSAERLKGVDSTLKIQPAELGDSAMYLCASSPLVGSTEAFFGQGTRLTVV.

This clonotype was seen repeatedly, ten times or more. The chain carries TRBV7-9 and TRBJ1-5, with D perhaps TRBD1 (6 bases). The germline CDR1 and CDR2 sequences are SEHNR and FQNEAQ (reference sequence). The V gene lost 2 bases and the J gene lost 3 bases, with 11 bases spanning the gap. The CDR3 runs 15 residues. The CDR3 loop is CASSLSGQSNQPQHF. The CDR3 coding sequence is TGTGCCAGCAGCTTAAGCGGACAGTCCAATCAGCCCCAGCATTTT.

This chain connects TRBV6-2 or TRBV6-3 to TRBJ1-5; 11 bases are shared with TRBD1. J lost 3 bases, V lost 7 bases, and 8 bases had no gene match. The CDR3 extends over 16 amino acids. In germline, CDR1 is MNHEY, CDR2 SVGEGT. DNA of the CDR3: TGTGCCAGCAAACCCGGACAGGGGGCTCACAATCAGCCCCAGCATTTT. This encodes CASKPGQGAHNQPQHF.

This CDR3 is CASSPDRGLGTEAFF. The CDR3 DNA reads TGCGCCAGCAGCCCGGACAGGGGGTTGGGGACTGAAGCTTTCTTT. V gene TRBV5-1 combines with J gene TRBJ1-1; 10 nucleotides agree with TRBD1. CDR3 length: 15 amino acids. CDR1 is SGHRS and CDR2 is YFSETQ in the germline V gene. V was pared by 4 bases and J by 5 bases, with 8 bases of the junction left unmatched.

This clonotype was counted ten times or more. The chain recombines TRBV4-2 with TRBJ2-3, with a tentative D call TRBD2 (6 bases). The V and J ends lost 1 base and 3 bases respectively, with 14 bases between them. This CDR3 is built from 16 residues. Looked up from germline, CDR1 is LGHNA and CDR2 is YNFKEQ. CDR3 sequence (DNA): TGTGCCAGCAGCCAAGTGATGGGGGGAAAGACAGATACGCAGTATTTT. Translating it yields CASSQVMGGKTDTQYF.